The sequence of this T cell receptor (beta chain) was determined in a study of PD-L1 blockade in urothelial cancer. Study-level background: Administration of atezolizumab to patients began at some point between 2013 and 2015, at 1,200 mg intravenously every 3 weeks.

The CDR3 totals 14 residues. V lost 2 bases and J 3 bases, leaving 8 bases between the germline ends. CDR1 and CDR2 from the germline V gene are MDHEN and SYDVKM. Study observations and caveats: Those with durable benefit had larger increases in tumor-associated blood clones at 3 weeks.

Clones were sequenced by immunoSEQ multiplex PCR, and TCRdb holds only the in-frame ones, with some missing. The profile covers about 40,000 clones, with around 84% appearing a single time and roughly a tenth taken by the ten largest. Time point in this sample: peripheral blood 6 weeks after treatment start. Details on this clone: Antigen specificity is unknown.

This sequence joins TRBV28 and TRBJ1-5; tentatively, D is TRBD1 (5 bases). This receptor was identified in a man aged 35 to 55 with urothelial cancer. Sequences were derived from PBMCs, sampled around atezolizumab (anti-PD-L1) treatment. The chain's CDR3 is CASSLRQPNQPQHF. CDR3 bases: TGTGCCAGCAGTTTACGACAGCCCAATCAGCCCCAGCATTTT.